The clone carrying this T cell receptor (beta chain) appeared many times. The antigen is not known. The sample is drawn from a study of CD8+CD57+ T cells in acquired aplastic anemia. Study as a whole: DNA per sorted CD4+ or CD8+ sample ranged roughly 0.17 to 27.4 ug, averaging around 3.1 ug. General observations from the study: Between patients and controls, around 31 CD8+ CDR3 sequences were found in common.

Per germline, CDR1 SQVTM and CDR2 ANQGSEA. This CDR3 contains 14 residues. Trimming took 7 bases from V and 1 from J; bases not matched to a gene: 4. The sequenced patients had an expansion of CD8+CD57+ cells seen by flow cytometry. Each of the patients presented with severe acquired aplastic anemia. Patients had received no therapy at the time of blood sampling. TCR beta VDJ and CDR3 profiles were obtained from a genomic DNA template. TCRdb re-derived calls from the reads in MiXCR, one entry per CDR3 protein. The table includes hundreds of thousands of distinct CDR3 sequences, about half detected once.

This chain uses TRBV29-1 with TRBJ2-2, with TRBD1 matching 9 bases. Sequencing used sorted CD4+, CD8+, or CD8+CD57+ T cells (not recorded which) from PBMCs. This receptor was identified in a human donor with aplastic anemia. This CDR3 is CSAMDRGNTGELFF. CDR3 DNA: TGCAGCGCCATGGACAGGGGGAACACCGGGGAGCTGTTTTTT.